This T cell receptor (beta chain) was captured by sequencing in a study of T cells after posttransplantation cyclophosphamide. The study's findings and limits: After PTCy, TRB diversity resembled that of CNI/methotrexate controls.

For this clone: Antigen specificity is unknown.

Cells defined as naive were viable CD3+CD4+ or CD3+CD8+ and CCR7+CD45RA+CD45RO-CD95-CD27+CD28+. Germline CDR1 reads WSHSY; CDR2 reads SAAADI. The V gene end was trimmed by 5 bases and the J gene end by 2 bases; junction bases not matched to a gene: 5. The CDR3 is 14 residues long. Libraries were prepared by immunoSEQ multiplex PCR; TCRdb keeps only in-frame clonotypes and omits some of them. The sample includes fewer than 35,000 clones, around 90% of them seen just once. The chain carries TRBV10-2 and TRBJ2-5; 7 positions agree with TRBD2. This receptor was obtained from a man younger than 45 in good health and a related stem cell transplant donor. Sequencing used naive CD4+ T cells sorted from blood. CDR3 region: CASSLSGGQETQYF. CDR3 DNA sequence: TGCGCCAGCAGTTTATCCGGGGGGCAAGAGACCCAGTACTTC.